This record concerns one TCR beta chain sequence. Its antigen is unidentified. Vbeta (60) and Jbeta (13) primers were used in the PCR. Profiling relied on immunoSEQ multiplex PCR, and the TCRdb table lists in-frame clones only, not all of them. This sample's clone table lists 90,000 to 120,000 clones. This entry is derived from a study of cytomegalovirus exposure and HLA in healthy donors. Study-level results: In an earlier analysis, most TCR beta V segments were productive about 87% or about 30% of the time. Later analysis showed most CMV-associated TCR beta chains appearing HLA-restricted.

The sequenced material came from PBMCs. The TCR was taken from a man aged 50 to 59 in good health and CMV-seronegative.

Here the CDR3 DNA reads TGTGCCATCAGTGAGTCGGGAGGCTATGGCTACACCTTC. It codes for CAISESGGYGYTF. The chain recombines TRBV10-3 with TRBJ1-2; D is ambiguous. Germline CDR1 reads ENHRY; CDR2 reads SYGVKD. Between the trimmed V and J ends, which lost 0 bases and 4 bases, there was a span of 6 bases. This CDR3 has 13 amino acids.